The sample holds many counts of the clone carrying this TCR beta chain. The antigen remains undetermined. The V gene's germline CDR1 is WNHNN and CDR2 SYGVQD (reference sequence). V lost 8 bases and J 1 base, leaving 8 bases between the germline ends. The CDR3 extends over 13 amino acids. These data belong to a study of early T cells in non-severe SARS-CoV-2 infection. Study-wide background: Chains from this unsorted whole-blood bulk RNA could not be paired.

Study outcomes and limitations: VDJdb-based matching was biased toward anti-spike CD8 responses and missed private and CD4 specificities.

Individual cDNA molecules received unique molecular identifiers during library preparation. A single record per CDR3 protein comes from TCRdb applying MiXCR to the 5' RACE reads. This table holds 15,000 to 20,000 distinct CDR3 sequences, about 6% found once. The chain has TRBV10-1 and TRBJ2-2; D could derive from TRBD1 or TRBD2 (5 bases each). The sequence was collected from an adult who was a healthcare worker with PCR-confirmed SARS-CoV-2 infection or an uninfected control (not recorded which). The sample here was whole blood, taken at baseline. The CDR3: CASGDVNTGELFF. In nucleotides, the CDR3 is TGCGCCAGCGGGGACGTGAACACCGGGGAGCTGTTTTTT.